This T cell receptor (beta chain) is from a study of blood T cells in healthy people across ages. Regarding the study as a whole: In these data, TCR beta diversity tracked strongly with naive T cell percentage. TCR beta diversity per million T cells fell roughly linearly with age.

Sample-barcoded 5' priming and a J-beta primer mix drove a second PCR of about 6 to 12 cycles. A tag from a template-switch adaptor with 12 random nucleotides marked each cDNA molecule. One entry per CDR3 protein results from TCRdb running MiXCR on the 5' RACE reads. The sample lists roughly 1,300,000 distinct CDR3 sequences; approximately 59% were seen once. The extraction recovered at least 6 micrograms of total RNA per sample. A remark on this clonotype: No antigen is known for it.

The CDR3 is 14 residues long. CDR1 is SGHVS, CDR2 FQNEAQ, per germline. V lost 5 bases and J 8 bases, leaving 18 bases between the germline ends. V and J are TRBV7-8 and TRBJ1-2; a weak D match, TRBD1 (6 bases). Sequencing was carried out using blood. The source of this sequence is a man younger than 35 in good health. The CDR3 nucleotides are TGTGCCAGCAGCGTCAGTAGGGGGGAGCAGGGCTACACCTTC. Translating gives CASSVSRGEQGYTF.